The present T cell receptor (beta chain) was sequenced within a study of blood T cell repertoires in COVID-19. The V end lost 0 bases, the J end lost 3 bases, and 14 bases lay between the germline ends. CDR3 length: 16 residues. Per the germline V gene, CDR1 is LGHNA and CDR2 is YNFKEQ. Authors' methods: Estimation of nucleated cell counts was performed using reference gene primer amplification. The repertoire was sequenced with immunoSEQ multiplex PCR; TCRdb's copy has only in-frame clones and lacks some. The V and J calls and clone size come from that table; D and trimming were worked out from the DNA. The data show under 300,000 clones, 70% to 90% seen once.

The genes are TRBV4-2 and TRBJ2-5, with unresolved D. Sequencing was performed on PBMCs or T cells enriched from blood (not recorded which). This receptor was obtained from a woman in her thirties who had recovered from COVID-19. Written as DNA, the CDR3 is TGTGCCAGCAGCCAAGAAGTCGCGGAAGCGAAAGAGACCCAGTACTTC. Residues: CASSQEVAEAKETQYF.